These 32 T cell receptor beta chains were all obtained from the same sample, sequenced in a study of blood T cell repertoires in COVID-19. Sequenced by immunoSEQ multiplex PCR; TCRdb stores in-frame clones only, minus some. The sample includes 200,000 to 300,000 clones, 84% of them seen just once. The sample consisted of peripheral blood. The receptors were gathered from a woman between 40 and 55 years old who had recovered from COVID-19.

The chain has TRBV19 and TRBJ1-3, with unresolved D. Germline lookup yields CDR1 LNHDA and CDR2 SQIVND (reference sequence). The CDR3 consists of 15 residues. The V end was cut by 4 bases, the J end by 0 bases, with 10 bases between. The CDR3 DNA is TGTGCCAGTAGTACAGACATGAGCTCTGGAAACACCATATATTTT. Translated: CASSTDMSSGNTIYF.

This sequence joins TRBV28 and TRBJ1-1, with TRBD1 as a possible D gene (5 bases). The length of the CDR3 is 14 residues. Germline V gene sequence: CDR1 MDHEN, CDR2 SYDVKM. The V gene lost 10 bases and the J gene lost 5 bases, with 20 bases spanning the gap. CDR3 bases: TGTGCCACTACTTCCCCGGGGGGGAAAACTGAAGCTTTCTTT. It codes for CATTSPGGKTEAFF.

The chain has TRBV3-1 (or the pseudogene TRBV3-2) and TRBJ2-7; TRBD2 agrees at 12 bases. CDR1 LGHDT and CDR2 YNNKEL come from the germline V gene (reference sequence). V shed 4 bases, J shed 0 bases, and the junction held 4 bases outside the gene matches. This CDR3 region has 16 residues. The CDR3 DNA is TGTGCCAGCAGCCCACTAGCGGGGGGAAGCTCCTACGAGCAGTACTTC. Its translation is CASSPLAGGSSYEQYF.

The chain recombines TRBV15 with TRBJ1-5, with D hard to call. Looked up from germline, CDR1 is LNHNV and CDR2 is YYDKDF (reference sequence). The CDR3 is made up of 15 amino acids. The germline V and J ends were trimmed by 0 bases and 7 bases, with 13 bases remaining between them. CDR3 amino acids: CATSRDLGFGQPQHF. CDR3 nucleotide sequence: TGTGCCACCAGCAGAGATCTTGGGTTCGGGCAGCCCCAGCATTTT.

The chain couples TRBV6-5 to TRBJ1-5; no reliable D call. CDR3 length: 13 amino acids. Trimming pared 4 bases from V and 2 bases from J, leaving 6 bases between. From germline, CDR1 is MNHEY and CDR2 SVGAGI. CDR3: CASSWEGNQPQHF. CDR3 bases: TGTGCCAGCAGTTGGGAGGGCAATCAGCCCCAGCATTTT.

This chain joins TRBV7-2 and TRBJ2-1; D is undetermined. The CDR3 is 16 amino acids. Germline V gene data show CDR1 as SGHTA and CDR2 as FQGNSA. The V end lost 3 bases, the J end lost 7 bases, and 19 bases lay between the germline ends. In DNA, the CDR3 is TGTGCCAGCAGCTTCGGTTCGGAGCCCCGGGTGAATGAGCAGTTCTTC. Protein: CASSFGSEPRVNEQFF.

This chain links TRBV12-3 or TRBV12-4 with TRBJ2-5; 7 positions match TRBD2. Unmatched junction bases numbered 10, after V lost 8 bases and J lost 13 bases. CDR3 size: 11 residues. The CDR3 region has the DNA TGTGCCAGCGGGGATCAGCGGGGACTGTACTTC. Protein sequence: CASGDQRGLYF.

The rearrangement links TRBV4-1 to TRBJ2-7; 7 positions agree with TRBD1. With 3 bases clipped from V and 2 bases from J, the junction kept 7 bases outside the gene matches. The CDR3 contains 15 residues. Germline CDR1 MGHRA, CDR2 YSYEKL. In nucleotides, the CDR3 is TGCGCCAGCAGCCAGCTCCGGGACAGCACCTACGAGCAGTACTTC. Protein sequence: CASSQLRDSTYEQYF.

The CDR3 DNA follows: TGTGCCAGCCGCAACAGGAACACCGGGGAGCTGTTTTTT. This gives the protein CASRNRNTGELFF. The chain couples TRBV28 to TRBJ2-2, with D unresolved. CDR1 and CDR2 (germline): MDHEN, SYDVKM. V was clipped by 8 bases and J by 1 base, with 8 bases between them. The CDR3 runs 13 residues.

V is TRBV6-2 or TRBV6-3 and J is TRBJ2-5, with D maybe TRBD2 (6 bases). CDR3 length: 14 residues. Germline values: CDR1 MNHEY, CDR2 SVGEGT. Trimming removed 4 bases at V and 5 bases at J, with 14 bases between. The CDR3 nucleotides are TGTGCCAGCAGTTCCTTGGGGGAGGTGGAGACCCAGTACTTC. It codes for CASSSLGEVETQYF.

The genes are TRBV27 and TRBJ1-2; D gene ambiguous. The CDR3 runs 14 residues. The V gene's germline CDR1 is MNHEY and CDR2 SMNVEV (reference sequence). V was clipped by 5 bases and J by 7 bases, with 17 bases between them. The DNA of the CDR3 is TGTGCCAGCAGTCCTGGCCCGTCTAGAATTGGCTACACCTTC. This translates into CASSPGPSRIGYTF.

This chain uses TRBV10-3 with TRBJ2-1, with 7 bases identical to TRBD2. V was clipped by 4 bases and J by 1 base; unmatched bases: 7. The CDR3 is made up of 16 amino acids. Germline-derived CDR1 and CDR2 are ENHRY and SYGVKD. DNA for the CDR3: TGTGCCATCAGTGGCGCATCTAGCGGATCCTACAATGAGCAGTTCTTC. Amino acid sequence: CAISGASSGSYNEQFF.

The chain uses TRBV6-4 and TRBJ2-3; possibly TRBD2 for D (5 bases). The germline CDR1 and CDR2 sequences are MRHNA and SNTAGT. This CDR3 is 19 amino acids long. The V and J ends lost 2 bases and 3 bases respectively, with 24 bases between them. The CDR3 sequence: CASSDGKEGRIARTDTQYF. The CDR3 DNA follows: TGTGCCAGCAGTGACGGGAAAGAGGGCCGGATAGCAAGAACAGATACGCAGTATTTT.

V gene TRBV14 combines with J gene TRBJ1-2; TRBD1 might be the D (5 bases). Trimming removed 4 bases from V and 1 base from J, with 13 bases in between. The CDR3 length is 15 residues. Germline CDR1 and CDR2: SGHDN and FVKESK. The CDR3 reads CASSRDSLINYGYTF. The CDR3 coding sequence is TGTGCCAGCAGCCGCGACAGCTTAATTAACTATGGCTACACCTTC. The full variable domain, completed using reference TRBV14 and TRBJ1-2, is EAGVTQFPSHSVIEKGQTVTLRCDPISGHDNLYWYRRVMGKEIKFLLHFVKESKQDESGMPNNRFLAERTGGTYSTLKVQPAELEDSGVYFCASSRDSLINYGYTFGSGTRLTVV.

V usage is TRBV29-1 and J usage is TRBJ2-7; D unclear. Trimming pared 0 bases from V and 7 bases from J, leaving 10 bases between. Germline loops: CDR1 SQVTM, CDR2 ANQGSEA. The CDR3 loop spans 12 amino acids. The CDR3 DNA sequence: TGCAGCGTTGAAGAATCTGTGTCGGAGCAGTACTTC. Protein: CSVEESVSEQYF.

This chain joins TRBV27 and TRBJ2-7; 7 bases are shared with TRBD1. The V gene's germline CDR1 is MNHEY and CDR2 SMNVEV (reference sequence). This CDR3 spans 14 amino acids. V was pared by 6 bases and J by 6 bases, with 11 bases of the junction left unmatched. Here the CDR3 reads CASRPGTVAVEQYF. For the CDR3, the DNA is TGTGCCAGCAGGCCCGGGACAGTAGCTGTCGAGCAGTACTTC.

This chain joins TRBV9 and TRBJ2-3; 12 bases are a match to TRBD2. Looked up from germline, CDR1 is SGDLS and CDR2 is YYNGEE. The CDR3 consists of 14 residues. V lost 4 bases to trimming and J lost 5 bases; unmatched junction nucleotides: 2. This chain's CDR3 is CASSPLAGGDTQYF. DNA of the CDR3: TGTGCCAGCAGCCCACTAGCGGGGGGAGATACGCAGTATTTT.

The V and J genes are TRBV6-5 and TRBJ2-1; 7 bases map to TRBD2. V lost 4 bases, J lost 3 bases, and 0 bases stayed unmatched. Germline values: CDR1 MNHEY, CDR2 SVGAGI. CDR3 size: 13 residues. CDR3 loop: CASSWGGYNEQFF. Here the CDR3 DNA reads TGTGCCAGCAGTTGGGGGGGCTACAATGAGCAGTTCTTC.

The chain recombines TRBV7-2 with TRBJ2-5; D is perhaps TRBD2 (6 bases). Germline assignment: CDR1 SGHTA and CDR2 FQGNSA. The CDR3 is 16 amino acids. V was clipped by 5 bases and J by 0 bases, with 16 bases between them. Here the CDR3 reads CASSPGSGRYQETQYF. The CDR3 DNA is TGTGCCAGCAGCCCGGGGAGCGGGCGGTACCAAGAGACCCAGTACTTC.

This chain joins TRBV19 and TRBJ2-1; 11 bases align to TRBD1. This CDR3 has 15 amino acids. Germline assignment: CDR1 LNHDA and CDR2 SQIVND (reference sequence). V lost 4 bases to trimming and J lost 2 bases; unmatched junction nucleotides: 1. The CDR3 sequence is CASSKGQGAYNEQFF. The CDR3 nucleotides read TGTGCCAGTAGTAAGGGACAGGGGGCCTACAATGAGCAGTTCTTC. The whole variable domain, remainder taken from reference TRBV19 and TRBJ2-1, is DGGITQSPKYLFRKEGQNVTLSCEQNLNHDAMYWYRQDPGQGLRLIYYSQIVNDFQKGDIAEGYSVSREKKESFPLTVTSAQKNPTAFYLCASSKGQGAYNEQFFGPGTRLTVL.

The genes are TRBV12-3 or TRBV12-4 and TRBJ1-5; no clear D. This CDR3 has 13 residues. V was shortened by 3 bases and J by 2 bases, with 5 bases between the two germline ends. The CDR3, as DNA: TGTGCCAGCAGTTTTCAGGGCAATCAGCCCCAGCATTTT. This sequence encodes CASSFQGNQPQHF.

The chain has TRBV5-1 and TRBJ1-2, with 11 nucleotides matching TRBD1. V was pared by 2 bases and J by 8 bases, with 5 bases of the junction left unmatched. This CDR3 comprises 14 residues. In germline, CDR1 is SGHRS, CDR2 YFSETQ. CDR3 sequence: CASSFGQGAGGYTF. The DNA of the CDR3 is TGCGCCAGCAGCTTTGGACAGGGGGCTGGCGGCTACACCTTC.

This clone was seen a handful of times. The chain joins TRBV30 to TRBJ1-5; D is undetermined. This CDR3 is built from 15 residues. Germline V gene lookup returns CDR1 GTSNPN and CDR2 SVGIG (reference sequence). V was clipped by 7 bases and J by 0 bases, with 16 bases between them. CDR3 sequence reads: CAYSPPGYSNQPQHF. The CDR3 DNA reads as TGTGCCTACTCGCCCCCGGGGTATAGCAATCAGCCCCAGCATTTT.

The chain carries TRBV3-1 (or the pseudogene TRBV3-2) and TRBJ1-2; TRBD1 agrees at 9 bases. The germline CDR1 and CDR2 sequences are LGHDT and YNNKEL (reference sequence). This CDR3 has 17 amino acids. After removal of 3 bases from V and 4 bases from J, the junction contained 12 bases not matched to a gene. CDR3 sequence reads: CASSQVEGTGPVYGYTF. DNA for the CDR3: TGTGCCAGCAGCCAGGTTGAAGGGACAGGGCCTGTCTATGGCTACACCTTC.

The chain joins TRBV11-3 to TRBJ2-3; 8 positions match TRBD2. V shed 2 bases, J shed 0 bases, and the junction held 7 bases outside the gene matches. This CDR3 has 17 residues. Germline lookup yields CDR1 SGHNT and CDR2 YENEEA. Written as DNA, the CDR3 is TGTGCCAGCAGCTTAAGTACTAGCGGTATTAGCACAGATACGCAGTATTTT. Protein: CASSLSTSGISTDTQYF.

This chain links TRBV6-5 with TRBJ1-2; 9 nucleotides agree with TRBD1. Germline assignment: CDR1 MNHEY and CDR2 SVGAGI. The CDR3 has 15 residues. Unmatched junction bases numbered 9, after V lost 6 bases and J lost 4 bases. DNA of the CDR3: TGTGCCAGCAGCGCACAGGGGGCGCTTGGCTATGGCTACACCTTC. Translated: CASSAQGALGYGYTF.

As for this clone: Other DNA sequences in this specimen translate into the identical CDR3. The V gene is TRBV6-5, the J gene TRBJ2-7; 7 bases match TRBD2. Trimming at V came to 6 bases and at J to 4 bases, leaving 6 bases not matched to a gene. The CDR3 loop spans 13 amino acids. Germline loops: CDR1 MNHEY, CDR2 SVGAGI. The CDR3 region has the DNA TGTGCCAGCAGGGGCGGGGGTGCGTACGAGCAGTACTTC. Residues: CASRGGGAYEQYF.

The J gene is TRBJ1-2, the V gene TRBV5-1; no reliable D call. Trimming took 0 bases from V and 4 from J, leaving 10 bases between them. This CDR3 is 14 amino acids long. Germline V gene sequence: CDR1 SGHRS, CDR2 YFSETQ. This CDR3 is CASSLGGFPYGYTF. DNA for the CDR3: TGCGCCAGCAGCTTGGGTGGCTTTCCCTATGGCTACACCTTC.

This clone has a single count. The chain is built from TRBV2 and TRBJ1-2; D possibly corresponds to TRBD1 (5 bases). The V end lost 5 bases, the J end lost 11 bases, and 18 bases lay between the germline ends. CDR3 length: 13 amino acids. In germline, CDR1 is SNHLY, CDR2 FYNNEI. CDR3: CASSLRGLRGYTF. The CDR3 DNA reads TGTGCCAGCAGTCTCCGGGGTCTTCGGGGGTACACCTTC.

This clone was counted a few times. V and J are TRBV9 and TRBJ1-1; 8 bases line up with TRBD1. V lost 1 base and J lost 4; bases outside the gene matches: 3. This CDR3 comprises 14 residues. Germline V gene sequence: CDR1 SGDLS, CDR2 YYNGEE. CDR3 DNA sequence: TGTGCCAGCAGCGTAACCGGGACAGGCACTGAAGCTTTCTTT. Translated: CASSVTGTGTEAFF.

The chain links TRBV24-1 to TRBJ2-1; possibly TRBD1 for D (6 bases). Germline CDR1 and CDR2: KGHDR and SFDVKD. V was cut by 5 bases and J by 5 bases, with 15 bases left in between. This CDR3 is built from 15 residues. CDR3 DNA: TGTGCCACCAGTGGGCCGGACAGTCGCGACAATGAGCAGTTCTTC. Its protein is CATSGPDSRDNEQFF.

The rearrangement uses TRBV9 and TRBJ2-7; weak D call: TRBD1 (5 bases). V lost 3 bases and J 2 bases, leaving 12 bases between the germline ends. Germline CDR1 and CDR2: SGDLS and YYNGEE. The CDR3 spans 14 residues. CDR3 residues: CASSGDSKAYEQYF. CDR3 sequence (DNA): TGTGCCAGCAGCGGAGACAGCAAGGCCTACGAGCAGTACTTC.